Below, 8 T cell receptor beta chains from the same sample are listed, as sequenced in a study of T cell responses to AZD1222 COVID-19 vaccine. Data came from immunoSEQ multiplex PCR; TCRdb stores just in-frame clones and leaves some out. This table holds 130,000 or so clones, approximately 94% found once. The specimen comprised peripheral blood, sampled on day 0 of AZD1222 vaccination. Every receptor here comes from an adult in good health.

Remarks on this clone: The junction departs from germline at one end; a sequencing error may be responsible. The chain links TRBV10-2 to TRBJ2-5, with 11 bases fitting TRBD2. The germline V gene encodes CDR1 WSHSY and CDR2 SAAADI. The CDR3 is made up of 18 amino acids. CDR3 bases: TGCGCCCGCAGGGGACAGGGCCCTAGCGGGAGGAGTCCAGAGACCCAGTACTTC. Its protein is CARRGQGPSGRSPETQYF.

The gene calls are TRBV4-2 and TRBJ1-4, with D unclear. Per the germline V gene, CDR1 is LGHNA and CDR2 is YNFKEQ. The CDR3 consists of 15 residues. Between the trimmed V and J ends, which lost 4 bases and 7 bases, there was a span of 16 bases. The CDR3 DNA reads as TGTGCCAGCAGCCGAACCGCGGGCGTAGGTGAAAAACTGTTTTTT. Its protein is CASSRTAGVGEKLFF.

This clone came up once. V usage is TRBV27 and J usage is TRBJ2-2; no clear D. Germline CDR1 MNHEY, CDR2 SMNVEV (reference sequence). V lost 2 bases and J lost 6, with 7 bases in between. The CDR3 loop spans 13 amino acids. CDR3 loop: CASSLSGPGELFF. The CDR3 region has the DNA TGTGCCAGCAGTTTAAGTGGTCCCGGGGAGCTGTTTTTT.

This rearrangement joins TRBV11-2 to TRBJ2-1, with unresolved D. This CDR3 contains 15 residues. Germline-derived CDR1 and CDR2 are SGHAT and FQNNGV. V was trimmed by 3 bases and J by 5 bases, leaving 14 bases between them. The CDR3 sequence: CASSFGSGLHNEQFF. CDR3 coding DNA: TGTGCCAGCAGCTTTGGATCCGGGTTGCACAATGAGCAGTTCTTC.

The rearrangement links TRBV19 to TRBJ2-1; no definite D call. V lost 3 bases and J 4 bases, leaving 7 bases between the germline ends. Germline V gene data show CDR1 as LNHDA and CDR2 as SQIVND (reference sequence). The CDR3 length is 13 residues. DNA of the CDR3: TGTGCCAGTAGTATGGGTCTTTACAATGAGCAGTTCTTC. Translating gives CASSMGLYNEQFF.

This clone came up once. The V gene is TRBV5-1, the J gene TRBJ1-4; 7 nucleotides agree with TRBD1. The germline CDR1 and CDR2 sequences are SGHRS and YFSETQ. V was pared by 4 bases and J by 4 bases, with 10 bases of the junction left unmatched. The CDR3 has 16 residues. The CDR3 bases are TGCGCCAGCAGCGGCGGGACAGCAGTTTATAATGAAAAACTGTTTTTT. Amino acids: CASSGGTAVYNEKLFF.

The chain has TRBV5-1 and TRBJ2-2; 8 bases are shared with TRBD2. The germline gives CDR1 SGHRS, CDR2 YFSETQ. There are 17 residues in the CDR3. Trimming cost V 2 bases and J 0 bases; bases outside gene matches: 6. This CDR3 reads CASSLGIAGPNTGELFF. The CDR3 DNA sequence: TGCGCCAGCAGCTTAGGAATAGCGGGACCGAACACCGGGGAGCTGTTTTTT.

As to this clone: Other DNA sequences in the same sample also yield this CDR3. CDR3 protein: CASSQDRGYEQYF. The CDR3 region has the DNA TGTGCCAGCAGCCAAGACAGGGGCTACGAGCAGTACTTC. The chain joins TRBV7-2 to TRBJ2-7; TRBD1 matches 8 bases. The V segment lost 5 bases and the J segment 3 bases; nucleotides outside the gene matches: 3. CDR1 and CDR2 (germline): SGHTA, FQGNSA. This CDR3 has 13 residues.